These 2 T cell receptor beta chains came from one sample sequenced in a study of identical twins. From the 5' RACE reads, TCRdb called clonotypes with MiXCR, one entry per CDR3 protein. Among fewer than 500,000 distinct CDR3 sequences listed, around an eighth were seen once. This sample also belongs to another study, concerning yellow fever vaccine responses in identical twins.

The sequenced sample consisted of CD4+ T cells sorted from blood. These receptor sequences come from a woman between 18 and 29 years old in good health.

The chain has TRBV3-1 and TRBJ1-1, with 10 bases aligning to TRBD1. The CDR3 runs to 14 residues. The germline gives CDR1 LGHDT, CDR2 YNNKEL (reference sequence). Trimming took 3 bases from V and 5 from J; bases not matched to a gene: 3. In DNA, the CDR3 is TGTGCCAGCAGCCACTGGGACAGGGGAACTGAAGCTTTCTTT. Protein product: CASSHWDRGTEAFF.

This clonotype was picked up a small number of times. The V call is TRBV5-1, the J call TRBJ2-7; perhaps TRBD1 as D (5 bases). Trimming stripped 7 bases from V and 2 bases from J, with 16 bases between. The CDR3 totals 14 residues. CDR1 and CDR2 (germline): SGHRS, YFSETQ. The chain's CDR3 is CASPRQKVPYEQYF. The CDR3 region has the DNA TGCGCCAGCCCACGACAGAAAGTACCCTACGAGCAGTACTTC.